This is a list of T cell receptor beta chains from one sample in a study of vaccination effects on CD4 cells after COVID-19. Antigen specificity for these receptors is unknown. Clones were read by immunoSEQ multiplex PCR, and TCRdb kept only the in-frame ones, dropping some. This sample yields around 32,000 clones, of which around three fifths are seen a single time; approximately 9% belongs to the top ten. Sequenced material: CD4+ T cells from PBMCs cultured with SARS-CoV-2 spike peptides, taken after COVID-19 vaccination. These receptors were taken from a human donor who received a COVID-19 vaccine. CDR3s include the opening cysteine and the closing phenylalanine or tryptophan. D genes are given only for firm matches. Clone size is not always given. Where it is, it says once, few, many or a class for expanded clones.

>TRBV21-1|TRBJ2-7|-|-|17
CASSLLFLGHWLYEQYF
TGTGCCAGCAGCTTACTTTTCTTAGGACATTGGCTCTACGAGCAGTACTTC
>TRBV21-1|TRBJ1-5|-|-|14
CASSMREGNQPQHF
TGTGCCAGCAGCATGCGGGAGGGCAATCAGCCCCAGCATTTT
>TRBV2|TRBJ1-5|-|-|14
CASSADHSNQPQHF
TGTGCCAGCAGTGCCGACCATAGCAATCAGCCCCAGCATTTT
>TRBV29-1|TRBJ1-1|-|-|16
CSVEDGFGFGNAEAFF
TGCAGCGTTGAAGATGGATTCGGTTTTGGAAACGCTGAAGCTTTCTTT
>TRBV5-1|TRBJ2-7|-|TRBD1|15
CASSLEGTAYYEQYF
TGCGCCAGCAGCTTGGAGGGGACAGCCTACTACGAGCAGTACTTC
>TRBV7-2|TRBJ2-7|few|-|12
CASSARNYEQYF
TGTGCCAGCAGTGCTAGAAACTACGAGCAGTACTTC
>TRBV27|TRBJ1-2|once|TRBD1|13
CASSRQGAFGYTF
TGTGCCAGCAGCAGACAGGGGGCGTTCGGCTACACCTTC
>TRBV7-2|TRBJ2-7|-|-|14
CASSLELGSYEQYF
TGTGCCAGCAGCTTAGAACTGGGGAGCTACGAGCAGTACTTC
>TRBV19|TRBJ2-7|-|-|14
CASSTSGAAYEQYF
TGTGCCAGTAGTACCTCCGGGGCAGCCTACGAGCAGTACTTC
>TRBV3-1/TRBV3-2|TRBJ2-1|-|-|14
CASSQDRAGNSQFF
TGTGCCAGCAGCCAAGATCGGGCGGGAAACTCACAGTTCTTC
>TRBV3-1/TRBV3-2|TRBJ1-2|-|-|16
CASSQVHGGANYGYTF
TGTGCCAGCAGCCAAGTTCATGGGGGGGCTAACTATGGCTACACCTTC
>TRBV9|TRBJ1-1|-|-|14
CASNPFEGNTEAFF
TGTGCTTCCAACCCATTCGAAGGGAACACTGAAGCTTTCTTT
>TRBV12-5|TRBJ2-1|-|-|13
CASGLAGVGEQFF
TGTGCTAGTGGTTTGGCAGGTGTTGGTGAGCAGTTCTTC
>TRBV5-1|TRBJ2-1|few|-|20
CASSPLYIRTLKRDYNEQFF
TGCGCCAGCAGCCCCCTTTATATAAGGACACTCAAAAGGGACTACAATGAGCAGTTCTTC
>TRBV2|TRBJ2-5|-|-|13
CASSERRGETQYF
TGTGCCAGCAGTGAGCGGCGCGGGGAGACCCAGTACTTC
>TRBV5-1|TRBJ2-1|-|-|16
CASSLSPGTTYNEQFF
TGCGCCAGCAGCTTGTCCCCCGGGACAACCTACAATGAGCAGTTCTTC
>TRBV3-1/TRBV3-2|TRBJ2-3|-|-|12
CASSQGGDTQYF
TGTGCCAGCAGCCAAGGGGGCGATACGCAGTATTTT
>TRBV6-5|TRBJ2-5|-|-|14
CAIRPEDWAETQYF
TGTGCCATCCGTCCGGAGGATTGGGCAGAGACCCAGTACTTC
>TRBV5-1|TRBJ1-1|-|TRBD1|17
CASSAVPGQGRDTEAFF
TGCGCCAGCAGCGCAGTCCCGGGACAGGGACGGGACACTGAAGCTTTCTTT
>TRBV19|TRBJ2-5|-|TRBD1|16
CASSPRTGDFRETQYF
TGTGCCAGTAGTCCTCGAACAGGGGATTTTAGAGAGACCCAGTACTTC
>TRBV9|TRBJ2-1|-|TRBD2|14
CASSGTSVNNEQFF
TGTGCCAGCAGCGGGACTAGTGTGAACAATGAGCAGTTCTTC
>TRBV6-6|TRBJ1-2|few|-|12
CASSYVLYGYTF
TGTGCCAGCAGTTACGTCCTCTATGGCTACACCTTC